This is a list of T cell receptor beta chains from one sample in a study of cytomegalovirus exposure and HLA in healthy donors. Profiling relied on immunoSEQ multiplex PCR, and the TCRdb table lists in-frame clones only, not all of them. This sample has over 150,000 clones, with about 85% found just once. The sequencing input was PBMCs. These receptor sequences come from a man between 25 and 39 years old in good health and CMV-seropositive. Each CDR3 is given with its conserved first and last residue. The D gene is left open where the match is weak. The size entry is marked missing in some rows and otherwise reads once, few, many or a size class.

D gene | clone size | J gene | V gene | CDR3 protein | CDR3 DNA
- | - | TRBJ2-7 | TRBV7-6 | CASSSAPDGSIFGEQYF | TGTGCCAGCAGCTCGGCACCTGACGGGTCTATTTTTGGCGAGCAGTACTTC
TRBD2 | - | TRBJ2-2 | TRBV10-1 | CASVAGDEKGGELFF | TGCGCCAGCGTAGCGGGTGACGAAAAGGGCGGGGAGCTGTTTTTT
TRBD2 | - | TRBJ2-7 | TRBV27 | CASSLGAGGFEQYF | TGTGCCAGCAGTTTAGGAGCGGGAGGCTTCGAGCAGTACTTC
TRBD1 | - | TRBJ1-1 | TRBV27 | CASSLSRAGGTEAFF | TGTGCCAGCAGTTTATCGAGGGCAGGGGGGACTGAAGCTTTCTTT
- | - | TRBJ1-2 | TRBV6-4 | CASKPSFVRDYGYTF | TGTGCCAGCAAGCCCTCATTTGTTCGGGACTATGGCTACACCTTC
TRBD1 | - | TRBJ2-7 | TRBV7-3 | CASSLIPGQAVGEQYF | TGTGCCAGCAGCTTAATACCTGGACAGGCTGTAGGGGAGCAGTACTTC
- | - | TRBJ1-1 | TRBV10-3 | CAISAPGGLRKNTEAFF | TGTGCCATCAGTGCCCCGGGAGGGCTGCGTAAGAACACTGAAGCTTTCTTT
TRBD2 | - | TRBJ2-7 | TRBV6-6 | CASSSRGGAYEQYF | TGTGCCAGCAGCTCCCGGGGGGGAGCCTACGAGCAGTACTTC
TRBD2 | - | TRBJ2-3 | TRBV30 | CAWSVGGGFSTDTQYF | TGTGCCTGGAGTGTAGGCGGGGGGTTTAGCACAGATACGCAGTATTTT
- | once | TRBJ2-2 | TRBV10-3 | CAIRGLTTGELFF | TGTGCCATCAGAGGACTCACGACCGGGGAGCTGTTTTTT
- | - | TRBJ1-1 | TRBV25-1 | CASSPGKTEAFF | TGTGCCAGCAGTCCAGGGAAAACTGAAGCTTTCTTT
TRBD2 | - | TRBJ2-5 | TRBV2 | CASSELSGGAPETQYF | TGTGCCAGCAGTGAACTGAGCGGGGGGGCTCCAGAGACCCAGTACTTC
- | - | TRBJ1-6 | TRBV6-5 | CASSYSGGFSNSPLHF | TGTGCCAGCAGTTACTCGGGCGGGTTTAGTAATTCACCCCTCCACTTT
TRBD2 | - | TRBJ2-7 | TRBV5-3 | CARSYLGGSNMMYEQYF | TGTGCCAGAAGCTACTTGGGCGGGAGCAATATGATGTACGAGCAGTACTTC
- | - | TRBJ2-5 | TRBV10-3 | CAISVDRGQETQYF | TGTGCCATCAGTGTAGATAGGGGGCAAGAGACCCAGTACTTC
- | - | TRBJ2-6 | TRBV7-2 | CASSLGGGSSGANVLTF | TGTGCCAGCAGCTTAGGGGGGGGCTCGTCAGGGGCCAACGTCCTGACTTTC
TRBD1 | - | TRBJ2-3 | TRBV7-2 | CASSSTGTDTQYF | TGTGCCAGCAGCTCGACAGGGACAGATACGCAGTATTTT
- | - | TRBJ1-5 | TRBV27 | CASSLDINQPQHF | TGTGCCAGCAGTTTGGACATCAATCAGCCCCAGCATTTT
TRBD2 | - | TRBJ2-1 | TRBV7-3 | CASSLGLAGGSGGQFF | TGTGCCAGCAGCTTGGGACTAGCCGGGGGGTCCGGTGGGCAGTTCTTC
- | once | TRBJ1-1 | TRBV6-5 | CASSYSRQREAFF | TGTGCCAGCAGTTACTCGAGGCAGCGTGAAGCTTTCTTT
- | few | TRBJ1-4 | TRBV7-9 | CASSLGQAATNEKLFF | TGTGCCAGCAGCTTAGGACAGGCTGCAACTAATGAAAAACTGTTTTTT
- | - | TRBJ1-1 | TRBV2 | CASSRDSGAGTEAFF | TGTGCCAGCAGTAGGGACTCTGGGGCTGGCACTGAAGCTTTCTTT
TRBD2 | once | TRBJ2-1 | TRBV7-9 | CASSYGSSGRALDEQFF | TGTGCCAGCAGCTACGGGAGTAGCGGGAGGGCCTTGGATGAGCAGTTCTTC
TRBD2 | - | TRBJ2-1 | TRBV11-2 | CASSLVHRSGEPQFF | TGTGCCAGCAGCTTAGTACACCGTAGCGGGGAACCCCAGTTCTTC
TRBD2 | - | TRBJ2-7 | TRBV29-1 | CSVILAGEPLGNEQYF | TGCAGCGTTATATTAGCGGGAGAGCCCCTCGGGAACGAGCAGTACTTC
- | - | TRBJ2-3 | TRBV2 | CASSEGTGPRPDTQYF | TGTGCCAGCAGTGAAGGAACAGGCCCCAGGCCCGATACGCAGTATTTT
- | - | TRBJ2-3 | TRBV5-4 | CAGSLGSGDTQYF | TGTGCCGGCAGCTTGGGGTCGGGAGATACGCAGTATTTT
TRBD2 | - | TRBJ2-2 | TRBV7-8 | CASSQKVLAANTGELFF | TGTGCCAGCAGCCAAAAGGTCCTAGCGGCGAACACCGGGGAGCTGTTTTTT
- | few | TRBJ2-6 | TRBV5-1 | CASSPDRGLSGANVLTF | TGCGCCAGCAGCCCCGACAGGGGACTATCTGGGGCCAACGTCCTGACTTTC
- | - | TRBJ2-1 | TRBV27 | CASRPGSGYYNEQFF | TGTGCCAGCAGACCTGGGAGCGGTTACTACAATGAGCAGTTCTTC
- | - | TRBJ2-1 | TRBV6-6 | CASGRLNNEQFF | TGTGCCAGCGGGAGGCTAAACAATGAGCAGTTCTTC
TRBD2 | few | TRBJ2-3 | TRBV6-5 | CASTSGIRTDTQYF | TGTGCCAGCACTAGCGGGATTAGGACAGATACGCAGTATTTT
- | few | TRBJ2-1 | TRBV6-6 | CASSYSRLSLNHEQFF | TGTGCCAGCAGTTACTCGAGACTTTCCCTCAACCATGAGCAGTTCTTC
TRBD1 | - | TRBJ1-1 | TRBV28 | CASSFRTGKTNTEAFF | TGTGCCAGCAGTTTCCGGACAGGGAAAACGAACACTGAAGCTTTCTTT
- | - | TRBJ1-1 | TRBV7-7 | CASSLDRNTEAFF | TGTGCTAGCAGCTTAGATCGGAACACTGAAGCTTTCTTT
TRBD1 | - | TRBJ1-2 | TRBV7-6 | CASSSGQDLYGYTF | TGTGCCAGCAGCTCAGGACAGGACCTCTATGGCTACACCTTC
TRBD1 | - | TRBJ2-7 | TRBV9 | CASSPRQGSSYEQYF | TGTGCCAGCAGCCCTCGACAGGGAAGCTCCTACGAGCAGTACTTC
TRBD1 | - | TRBJ2-7 | TRBV2 | CASTVGQGSYEQYF | TGTGCCAGCACCGTCGGACAGGGGAGCTACGAGCAGTACTTC
- | - | TRBJ2-7 | TRBV7-2 | CASSPLGASYEQYF | TGTGCCAGCAGTCCCCTAGGGGCCTCCTACGAGCAGTACTTC
TRBD1 | - | TRBJ2-3 | TRBV6-6 | CASSSNRDRVTDTQYF | TGTGCCAGCAGTTCAAACCGGGACAGGGTCACAGATACGCAGTATTTT
TRBD2 | - | TRBJ2-1 | TRBV5-1 | CASSGLLAENYNEQFF | TGCGCCAGCAGCGGGCTACTAGCGGAAAATTACAATGAGCAGTTCTTC
- | - | TRBJ2-3 | TRBV5-6 | CASSRGRLFTDTQYF | TGTGCCAGCAGCCGGGGTCGGCTATTTACAGATACGCAGTATTTT
- | - | TRBJ1-5 | TRBV29-1 | CSVSIGGDSNQPQHF | TGCAGCGTTTCGATAGGGGGAGATAGCAATCAGCCCCAGCATTTT
- | - | TRBJ2-7 | TRBV11-2 | CASTLGGPTYEQYF | TGTGCCAGCACCTTGGGTGGGCCTACCTACGAGCAGTACTTC
- | - | TRBJ1-2 | TRBV7-3 | CASSSTGGYGYTF | TGTGCCAGCAGCTCGACGGGGGGGTATGGCTACACCTTC
TRBD2 | - | TRBJ2-5 | TRBV5-6 | CASSTPGISGGYQETQYF | TGTGCCAGCAGCACCCCCGGGATTAGCGGGGGGTACCAAGAGACCCAGTACTTC
- | - | TRBJ2-7 | TRBV10-3 | CAISGSSHYEQYF | TGTGCCATCAGTGGCAGTTCCCATTACGAGCAGTACTTC
- | - | TRBJ2-2 | TRBV6-1 | CASSGVRGRANTGELFF | TGTGCCAGCAGTGGGGTTAGGGGGAGGGCGAACACCGGGGAGCTGTTTTTT
- | - | TRBJ1-2 | TRBV5-1 | CASSLASHSPGGYTF | TGCGCCAGCAGCTTGGCCTCTCATAGCCCCGGAGGCTACACCTTC
- | few | TRBJ2-3 | TRBV7-7 | CASSPSRKSTDTQYF | TGTGCCAGCAGCCCTTCTAGGAAAAGCACAGATACGCAGTATTTT
TRBD1 | - | TRBJ1-2 | TRBV27 | CASGIRGQEGYTF | TGTGCCAGCGGGATCAGGGGGCAAGAGGGCTACACCTTC
TRBD1 | - | TRBJ1-4 | TRBV10-3 | CAISESKGGSRGINEKLFF | TGTGCCATCAGTGAGTCGAAGGGAGGAAGCAGGGGGATTAATGAAAAACTGTTTTTT
TRBD2 | - | TRBJ2-1 | TRBV27 | CASSPTSGRAQGQFF | TGTGCCAGCAGTCCGACTAGCGGGAGGGCCCAGGGGCAGTTCTTC
- | - | TRBJ2-5 | TRBV19 | CASSVGTAGPETQYF | TGTGCCAGTAGTGTAGGGACGGCGGGTCCAGAGACCCAGTACTTC
- | - | TRBJ2-7 | TRBV7-9 | CASSPPKGGHVSSYEQYF | TGTGCCAGCAGCCCCCCAAAGGGTGGACACGTCAGCTCCTACGAGCAGTACTTC
- | - | TRBJ1-2 | TRBV11-2 | CASSLGVAGYTF | TGTGCCAGCAGCTTAGGGGTAGCCGGCTACACCTTC
TRBD2 | - | TRBJ2-1 | TRBV7-3 | CASSLVGGLAGNEQFF | TGTGCCAGCAGCTTAGTTGGAGGGCTAGCGGGTAATGAGCAGTTCTTC
- | once | TRBJ2-2 | TRBV5-1 | CASSLMSSRTTGELFF | TGCGCCAGCAGCTTGATGTCTAGCAGAACCACCGGGGAGCTGTTTTTT
TRBD2 | - | TRBJ2-1 | TRBV14 | CASSHITSGPYNEQFF | TGTGCCAGCAGCCACATCACTAGCGGACCCTACAATGAGCAGTTCTTC
- | once | TRBJ2-3 | TRBV7-3 | CASSPRGTDTQYF | TGTGCCAGCAGCCCCCGTGGCACAGATACGCAGTATTTT